The clone carrying this TCR beta chain was observed a handful of times. This specimen belongs to a study of CD8+ T cells in alopecia areata. Sequencing used cDNA as its template, made by extracting RNA and reverse transcribing it. The table came from immunoSEQ multiplex PCR; TCRdb's copy has only in-frame clones and leaves some out. The table lists 150,000 to 200,000 clones, over 50% of them singletons. Trimming stripped 2 bases from V and 5 bases from J, with 12 bases between. Germline V gene sequence: CDR1 SEHNR, CDR2 FQNEAQ (reference sequence). This CDR3 region has 14 residues. The sample consisted of CD4+ T cells sorted from blood, taken at week 0. This TCR derives from a human donor with alopecia areata. V is TRBV7-9 and J is TRBJ1-1, with D hard to call. CDR3 DNA sequence: TGTGCCAGCAGCTTATCGGTTGTGGGTACTGAAGCTTTCTTT. Translating it yields CASSLSVVGTEAFF.